This T cell receptor beta chain was sequenced in a study of Graves' ophthalmopathy and Graves' hyperthyroidism (dated by TCRdb to the late 2010s). General notes on the study: Peripheral blood was collected at initial diagnosis, before any treatment. The study used TCR beta repertoire signatures to distinguish Graves' ophthalmopathy from Graves' hyperthyroidism and to predict progression to ophthalmopathy. In total, some 130 blood samples were TCR-sequenced: approximately 40 ophthalmopathy, some 72 hyperthyroidism and some 17 hyperthyroidism-to-ophthalmopathy patients. To explore V-J signatures that distinguish ophthalmopathy from hyperthyroidism, a discovery set of about a hundred patients was enrolled, made up of 40 to 45 with ophthalmopathy and 55 to 65 with stable hyperthyroidism. For independent validation, a separate cohort was made up of roughly 19 hyperthyroidism patients plus 17 patients who later progressed from hyperthyroidism to ophthalmopathy. T-cell repertoires of thyroid tissue and blood were compared in over 5 hyperthyroidism patients. Once sampling was done, hyperthyroidism patients were given methimazole at a starting dose of 30 mg daily, while ophthalmopathy patients were given high-dose intravenous methylprednisolone. The 95 to 100 discovery patients were randomly divided into training and test sets at a 7:3 ratio.

In its sample, this clonotype was seen many times. Its antigen specificity is not known. No qualities accompany the bases; no much larger clone lies one base away. Ophthalmopathy patients had moderately to severely active disease, Clinical Activity Score of at least 3, NOSPECS grade of at least 4, and disease duration under 3 months. Anyone with other autoimmune diseases, uncontrolled infections, pregnancy or lactation was excluded from the study. Clinical symptoms, serum thyroxine, TRAb, thyroid ultrasound and orbital computed tomography were used for diagnosis. PBMCs were isolated from 10 ml of fresh peripheral blood by Ficoll-Paque density gradient centrifugation. Trizol reagent was used to extract the total RNA, and its quality was then checked on an Agilent 2100 Bioanalyzer. TCR beta CDR3 regions were amplified from RNA transcripts for repertoire sequencing. A first-round RT-PCR used HTBI primers with the Qiagen OneStep RT-PCR kit, followed by a second-round multiplex PCR, size selection and purification. Libraries were sequenced paired-end with 100 bp reads on an Illumina HiSeq2000. The source study handled its data this way. SOAPnuke was used to process the reads, removing any read that contained adapters or uncalled bases, had a mean Phred below 15, or lacked an exact match to the constant primer or identifier. COPE v1.2.5 was used to merge high-quality paired reads. Clonotypes were defined as unique nucleotide sequences and were aligned to IMGT TRB V, D and J references using MiTCR v1.1. The analysis was limited to V-J combinations with a frequency above 0.0001, which together covered roughly 99% of the repertoires. For each V-J combination, a TCR clonal expansion and chaos score was defined as F50 clonal expansion divided by the chaos observed in the TCRdist matrix. Welch's t-statistics and random forest were used to reduce features to approximately 13 V-J combinations, which were fed into a naive Bayes classifier. Thyroid-blood repertoire similarity was quantified with the Morisita-Horn index. Starting from the raw public reads, TCRdb applied fastp trimming at Q25, assembled clones with MiXCR and retained in-frame beta chains. Identical CDR3 proteins give one entry, which carries the most common genes and DNA. The V and J calls come from TCRdb's annotation, not from the publication. In this sample the table shows roughly 480,000 distinct CDR3 sequences, 13% to 15% of which occur a single time. The ten largest clones capture 8% to 10% of the sample.

Trimming accounts for 2 bases at V and 6 bases at J, while the number of junction bases matched to no gene is 13. The CDR3 numbers 16 residues from cysteine through phenylalanine. Of all the DNA, just the CDR3 is kept, 48 bases in frame from base 1. CDR1 is given as DFQATT and CDR2 as SNEGSKA, both from the germline V gene (reference sequence). General conclusions and limits of the study: In validation, the model predicted ophthalmopathy progression with over 60% sensitivity and 72% to 80% specificity; 12 predicted patients were CT-confirmed with GO in a median of 6.5 months. Among expanded thyroid clonotypes with frequency above 0.001, most also showed up in blood, which suggests that blood repertoires may reflect the thyroid immune response. Ophthalmopathy was separated from stable hyperthyroidism by the 13-signature model with about 88% sensitivity and approximately 84% specificity in cross-validation and with 80%/75% in the test set. Sample size was not predetermined statistically, and investigators were not blinded to group allocation.

The material sequenced was blood. This receptor was taken from a young woman with Graves' ophthalmopathy. Donor details come from another sample of the same person, matched by shared clones. Here the chain combines TRBV20-1 and TRBJ1-2; 9 of the junction bases match TRBD1. The DNA reads as follows: TGCAGTGCTAGAAATTGGGAGGAACAGGGGGCTGATGGCTACACCTTC. This encodes CSARNWEEQGADGYTF.